This T cell receptor beta chain was recovered during a study of T cells after yellow fever vaccination. Study as a whole: Fractions of low cell number were prepared using SMART-Seq v4 Ultra Low Input.

The V gene lost 2 bases and the J gene lost 4 bases, with 9 bases spanning the gap. The germline V gene encodes CDR1 KGHSH and CDR2 LQKENI. The CDR3 is 14 residues long. This clonotype was counted many times. Its antigen remains unidentified. For TCR, cDNA came from 5'RACE template switching, which added a universal primer site and UMIs. Each CDR3 protein gets one entry after TCRdb re-called the 5' RACE reads with MiXCR. The table shows 250,000 or so distinct CDR3 sequences, with more than 3.5% occurring only once. Study-wide findings and caveats: FACS-sorted repertoires could contain abundant clonotypes contaminating from the bulk population. The study found a weaker secondary response that peaked faster, day 5 versus 15.

This chain links TRBV18 with TRBJ2-1; D possibly corresponds to TRBD1 (6 bases). The TCR sequence derives from a man aged 18 to 30 who received the YFV17D yellow fever vaccine. This specimen consisted of PBMCs, obtained 15 days after the yellow fever booster vaccination. This CDR3 is CASSPGTSYNEQFF. CDR3 DNA: TGTGCCAGCTCACCAGGGACATCTTACAATGAGCAGTTCTTC.